Below are 23 T cell receptor beta chains sequenced from a single sample in a study of cytomegalovirus exposure and HLA in healthy donors. The PCR used 60 Vbeta and 13 Jbeta primers. Using immunoSEQ multiplex PCR, the repertoire was profiled, and TCRdb retains in-frame clones only, with some absent. This repertoire shows 150,000 to 200,000 clones, approximately 72% found once; its top ten account for roughly 6.6%. Sequenced input: PBMCs. All receptors derive from a man aged 40-55 years in good health and CMV-seropositive.

This chain uses TRBV7-2 with TRBJ2-1; possible D gene TRBD2, 5 bases. CDR1 is SGHTA, CDR2 FQGNSA, per germline. With 4 bases removed from V and 2 bases from J, the gap between germline ends came to 12 bases. The CDR3 contains 15 residues. In nucleotides, the CDR3 is TGTGCCAGCAGCTCCCCCAGGAGGACCTACAATGAGCAGTTCTTC. This codes for CASSSPRRTYNEQFF.

The chain joins TRBV4-3 to TRBJ1-4, with D unclear. CDR3 length: 16 amino acids. Germline CDR1 LGHNA, CDR2 YSLEER. Trimming took off 0 bases at V and 3 bases at J, with 11 bases between the two ends. The CDR3 loop reads CASSQERVAANEKLFF. CDR3 DNA: TGCGCCAGCAGCCAAGAACGGGTTGCGGCTAATGAAAAACTGTTTTTT.

V gene TRBV5-4 combines with J gene TRBJ2-2, with TRBD1 as a possible D gene (6 bases). Germline loops: CDR1 SGHNT, CDR2 YYREEE (reference sequence). The CDR3 is 13 residues long. Trimming removed 0 bases from V and 8 bases from J, with 8 bases in between. CDR3 loop: CASSLVGAGELFF. The CDR3 coding sequence is TGTGCCAGCAGCTTGGTGGGGGCTGGGGAGCTGTTTTTT.

In this sample, this clone turned up a few times. V usage is TRBV6-5 and J usage is TRBJ2-1; the match to TRBD2 covers 8 bases. V lost 2 bases to trimming and J lost 7 bases; unmatched junction nucleotides: 10. The CDR3 is 16 amino acids. Germline CDR1 and CDR2: MNHEY and SVGAGI. The CDR3 sequence is CASSYLGLGLSNEQFF. The CDR3 DNA follows: TGTGCCAGCAGTTACCTGGGACTAGGTCTAAGTAATGAGCAGTTCTTC.

V gene TRBV9 combines with J gene TRBJ2-3, with TRBD2 matching over 8 bases. Germline lookup yields CDR1 SGDLS and CDR2 YYNGEE. The CDR3 contains 15 residues. Trimming at V came to 0 bases and at J to 11 bases, leaving 11 bases not matched to a gene. The CDR3 is CASSVDVGLASGQYF. For the CDR3, the DNA is TGTGCCAGCAGCGTAGATGTTGGACTAGCCAGCGGGCAGTATTTT.

This chain uses TRBV5-1 with TRBJ1-6; TRBD1 matches at 9 bases. The V gene end was trimmed by 0 bases and the J gene end by 7 bases; junction bases not matched to a gene: 2. The length of the CDR3 is 15 residues. Germline CDR1 reads SGHRS; CDR2 reads YFSETQ. The CDR3 here is CASSLGGQGNSPLHF. In DNA, the CDR3 is TGCGCCAGCAGCTTGGGGGGACAGGGAAATTCACCCCTCCACTTT.

The V call is TRBV27, the J call TRBJ2-1, with 9 bases aligning to TRBD1. The J segment lost 8 bases and the V segment lost 7 bases, leaving 12 bases of the junction unmatched. This CDR3 is 15 amino acids long. Germline loops: CDR1 MNHEY, CDR2 SMNVEV (reference sequence). The CDR3 reads CASNPGTGNGDEQFF. The CDR3 DNA is TGTGCCAGCAATCCCGGGACAGGGAATGGGGATGAGCAGTTCTTC.

The chain carries TRBV7-8 and TRBJ2-2, with D maybe TRBD1 (5 bases). Germline V gene data show CDR1 as SGHVS and CDR2 as FQNEAQ. The CDR3 totals 19 residues. Between the trimmed V and J ends, which lost 1 base and 2 bases, there was a span of 20 bases. The CDR3 reads CASSLVILRVQGNTGELFF. CDR3 DNA sequence: TGTGCCAGCAGCTTAGTGATCCTCCGGGTTCAGGGCAACACCGGGGAGCTGTTTTTT.

This clone was observed a few times. The J gene is TRBJ1-5, the V gene TRBV5-1, with 9 positions matching TRBD1. This CDR3 is 17 amino acids long. After removal of 3 bases from V and 7 bases from J, the junction contained 14 bases not matched to a gene. CDR1 SGHRS and CDR2 YFSETQ come from the germline V gene. CDR3 coding DNA: TGCGCCAGCAGCTCCAAGGGACAGGGTGAGGGCAGACAGCCCCAGCATTTT. Amino acids: CASSSKGQGEGRQPQHF.

There are a few counts of this clone. This chain uses TRBV30 with TRBJ1-3; D ambiguous. Per the germline V gene, CDR1 is GTSNPN and CDR2 is SVGIG (reference sequence). V gave up 0 bases and J gave up 4 bases, with 16 bases separating them. The CDR3 spans 16 residues. The CDR3 protein is CAWSVLHSTRGNTIYF. The CDR3 nucleotides read TGTGCCTGGAGTGTACTCCATTCGACTAGAGGAAACACCATATATTTT. Using reference TRBV30 and TRBJ1-3 for the parts outside the CDR3, the full variable domain is SQTIHQWPATLVQPVGSPLSLECTVEGTSNPNLYWYRQAAGRGLQLLFYSVGIGQISSEVPQNLSASRPQDRQFILSSKKLLLSDSGFYLCAWSVLHSTRGNTIYFGEGSWLTVV.

The J gene is TRBJ1-6, the V gene TRBV11-2, with D possibly matching TRBD1 (5 bases). V was pared by 3 bases and J by 9 bases, with 18 bases between. Per germline, CDR1 SGHAT and CDR2 FQNNGV. The CDR3 sequence is 16 residues long. The CDR3 loop reads CASSFPGGGYGSPLHF. CDR3 nucleotides: TGTGCCAGCAGCTTCCCAGGTGGGGGGTATGGTTCACCCCTCCACTTT.

The chain employs TRBV5-4 and TRBJ2-1; D remains ambiguous. This CDR3 region has 15 residues. Germline CDR1 and CDR2: SGHNT and YYREEE (reference sequence). V shed 3 bases and J shed 2 bases, with 12 bases lying between them. The CDR3 DNA reads as TGTGCCAGCAGCTCAGCGACTGGTACCTACAATGAGCAGTTCTTC. As protein: CASSSATGTYNEQFF.

This clone occurred a few times. This chain uses TRBV4-3 with TRBJ2-2, with D possibly being TRBD1 (6 bases). Between the trimmed V and J ends, which lost 0 bases and 7 bases, there was a span of 21 bases. This CDR3 region has 18 residues. CDR1 LGHNA and CDR2 YSLEER come from the germline V gene. In DNA form, the CDR3 reads TGCGCCAGCAGCCAAGAGTGGAACAGGGCTAGCTTCGGCGGGGAGCTGTTTTTT. It is translated as CASSQEWNRASFGGELFF.

The sample holds one count of this clone. The V and J genes are TRBV5-1 and TRBJ1-2; tentatively, D is TRBD1 (6 bases). Germline-derived CDR1 and CDR2 are SGHRS and YFSETQ. The V end lost 4 bases, the J end lost 8 bases, and 21 bases lay between the germline ends. The CDR3 is 15 residues long. In DNA form, the CDR3 reads TGCGCCAGCAGCCCCGTGGGGACAAGGGCTTCGGGCTACACCTTC. Its protein product is CASSPVGTRASGYTF.

This clone was seen a single time. This chain uses TRBV4-2 with TRBJ2-2, with D possibly TRBD1 on 5 matching bases. The CDR3 runs 16 residues. From germline, CDR1 is LGHNA and CDR2 YNFKEQ. Trimming took 4 bases from V and 0 from J, leaving 12 bases between them. CDR3 amino acids: CASSPNPTANTGELFF. CDR3 DNA sequence: TGTGCCAGCAGCCCCAATCCGACAGCGAACACCGGGGAGCTGTTTTTT.

The chain links TRBV28 to TRBJ2-2, with D tentatively TRBD1 (6 bases). The V end lost 3 bases, the J end lost 2 bases, and 13 bases lay between the germline ends. This CDR3 region has 16 residues. Looked up from germline, CDR1 is MDHEN and CDR2 is SYDVKM. This CDR3 is CASSFRTAPNTGELFF. CDR3 nucleotides: TGTGCCAGCAGTTTTAGGACAGCACCTAACACCGGGGAGCTGTTTTTT.

This chain joins TRBV4-2 and TRBJ2-7; the match to TRBD2 covers 10 bases. This CDR3 contains 15 residues. Germline CDR1 LGHNA, CDR2 YNFKEQ. Losses at the gene ends were 4 bases for V and 7 bases for J; bases not matched to a gene: 10. The CDR3 DNA is TGTGCCAGCAGCCTCTTCAGCGGGGGGGCGAAGGAGCAGTACTTC. Protein: CASSLFSGGAKEQYF.

The V and J genes are TRBV6-5 and TRBJ2-7; D may be TRBD2 (6 bases). Germline CDR1 reads MNHEY; CDR2 reads SVGAGI. The CDR3 contains 11 residues. Trimming removed 5 bases at V and 5 bases at J, with 7 bases between. As DNA, the CDR3 is TGTGCCAGCAGTGTAGCGGACGAGCAGTACTTC. Protein product: CASSVADEQYF.

As regards this clone: Other nucleotide sequences in the sample specify the same CDR3. This chain joins TRBV7-2 and TRBJ1-5; 7 positions agree with TRBD1. V lost 5 bases to trimming and J lost 3 bases; unmatched junction nucleotides: 7. CDR3 length: 15 residues. Germline CDR1 reads SGHTA; CDR2 reads FQGNSA. DNA for the CDR3: TGTGCCAGCAGCCTAAGACAGGGACCCAATCAGCCCCAGCATTTT. Amino acids: CASSLRQGPNQPQHF. The entire variable domain, with the rest obtained from reference TRBV7-2 and TRBJ1-5, is as follows: GAGVSQSPSNKVTEKGKDVELRCDPISGHTALYWYRQSLGQGLEFLIYFQGNSAPDKSGLPSDRFSAERTGGSVSTLTIQRTQQEDSAVYLCASSLRQGPNQPQHFGDGTRLSIL.

The chain is built from TRBV18 and TRBJ1-1; 10 nucleotides align to TRBD1. J was trimmed by 4 bases and V by 2 bases; bases with no gene match: 4. In germline, CDR1 is KGHSH, CDR2 LQKENI. The CDR3 has 15 amino acids. This CDR3 reads CASSPSTGGPTEAFF. Here the CDR3 DNA reads TGTGCCAGCTCACCATCGACAGGGGGCCCCACTGAAGCTTTCTTT.

This chain connects TRBV4-1 to TRBJ2-7; D remains ambiguous. Germline CDR1 reads MGHRA; CDR2 reads YSYEKL. The CDR3 extends over 16 amino acids. Trimming took off 1 base at V and 6 bases at J, with 19 bases between the two ends. DNA for the CDR3: TGCGCCAGCAGCCAAGCAGGCAATTGGCTAAGGTCCGAGCAGTACTTC. Its protein is CASSQAGNWLRSEQYF.

The rearrangement uses TRBV5-4 and TRBJ2-5, with 7 bases matching TRBD1. Germline lookup yields CDR1 SGHNT and CDR2 YYREEE (reference sequence). Trimming removed 4 bases from V and 1 base from J; junction bases left unmatched: 4. The CDR3 consists of 14 residues. Here the CDR3 DNA reads TGTGCCAGCAGCCTAAACAGGGGCCAAGAGACCCAGTACTTC. Its protein is CASSLNRGQETQYF.

CDR3 residues: CASSLLGTSGRNTGELFF. The CDR3 bases are TGTGCCAGCAGTTTATTAGGGACTAGCGGGAGGAACACCGGGGAGCTGTTTTTT. V is TRBV27 and J is TRBJ2-2; TRBD2 matches at 14 bases. Germline CDR1 and CDR2: MNHEY and SMNVEV (reference sequence). The CDR3 runs 18 residues. Trimming took 1 base from V and 1 from J; bases not matched to a gene: 2.